This T cell receptor (beta chain) originates from a study of control samples from healthy donors and cancer patients. This clone was seen a handful of times. The protocol was immunoSEQ multiplex PCR, while the TCRdb copy is restricted to in-frame clones and leaves out a portion. There are about 160,000 clones in the sample; roughly 94% occur only once, and about 14% lies in the top ten. The sample taken for sequencing was PBMCs. This TCR came from a man aged 55 to 70 with colorectal cancer.

This CDR3 is CASSTTNSGEAFF. CDR3 bases: TGTGCCAGTAGCACAACGAACTCGGGCGAAGCTTTCTTT. This sequence joins TRBV19 and TRBJ1-1; D is undetermined. This CDR3 is built from 13 residues. Germline assignment: CDR1 LNHDA and CDR2 SQIVND (reference sequence). The germline V and J ends were trimmed by 6 bases and 8 bases, with 16 bases remaining between them.